This T cell receptor (beta chain) derives from a study of cytomegalovirus exposure and HLA in healthy donors. The V and J ends lost 6 bases and 8 bases, in that order; junction bases with no gene match: 12. The length of the CDR3 is 16 residues. Germline CDR1 and CDR2: MDHEN and SYDVKM. Primers: 60 Vbeta forward and 13 Jbeta reverse. Repertoires were generated with immunoSEQ multiplex PCR, while TCRdb's copy carries only in-frame clones and drops some. The profile covers tens of thousands of clones, with 6.5% to 8% appearing a single time and approximately 2.5% taken by the ten largest. V gene TRBV28 combines with J gene TRBJ1-6; 8 bases line up with TRBD1. This sequence originates from a man aged 45-65 years in good health and CMV-seronegative. Material: PBMCs. The CDR3 region is CASSPGSGGAYSPLHF. In nucleotides, the CDR3 is TGTGCCAGCAGCCCTGGCTCAGGGGGCGCGTATTCACCCCTCCACTTT. Variable domain in full (rest from reference TRBV28 and TRBJ1-6): DVKVTQSSRYLVKRTGEKVFLECVQDMDHENMFWYRQDPGLGLRLIYFSYDVKMKEKGDIPEGYSVSREKKERFSLILESASTNQTSMYLCASSPGSGGAYSPLHFGNGTRLTVT.